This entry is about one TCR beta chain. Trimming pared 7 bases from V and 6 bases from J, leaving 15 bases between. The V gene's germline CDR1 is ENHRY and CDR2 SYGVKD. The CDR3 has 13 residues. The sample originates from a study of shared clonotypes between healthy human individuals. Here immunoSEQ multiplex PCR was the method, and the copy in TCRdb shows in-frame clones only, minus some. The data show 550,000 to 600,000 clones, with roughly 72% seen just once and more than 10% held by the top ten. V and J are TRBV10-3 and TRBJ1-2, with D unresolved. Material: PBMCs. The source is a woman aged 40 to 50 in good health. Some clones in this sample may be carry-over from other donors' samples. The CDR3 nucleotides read TGTGCCATCAATGGGGAAAACCGCGATGGCTACACCTTC. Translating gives CAINGENRDGYTF.